This T cell receptor (beta chain) derives from a study of CD8 T cells in ankylosing spondylitis. Study observations and caveats: Seemingly distinctive of ankylosing spondylitis blood was a TCR beta motif formed by eight highly homologous variants. Researchers reportedly found disease-linked clones significantly enriched in matched ankylosing spondylitis synovial fluid. Earlier literature documents some of the motif variants in reactive arthritis synovial fluid and blood.

In TCRdb, the 5' RACE reads were re-called with MiXCR into one record per CDR3 protein. Of fewer than 350,000 distinct CDR3 sequences in the sample, about 9.9% were seen once. This clonotype was seen repeatedly, ten times or more. Its antigen is as yet unknown. Deletions cut 1 base from V and 13 bases from J, with 20 bases between. Germline V gene data show CDR1 as SGHRS and CDR2 as YFSETQ. CDR3 length: 14 residues. Material for sequencing was blood, either unsorted or a sorted T cell fraction (not recorded which). This sequence originates from a female donor with ankylosing spondylitis or in good health (not recorded which). V usage is TRBV5-1 and J usage is TRBJ1-1; possible D gene TRBD1, 5 bases. The CDR3 DNA reads TGCGCCAGCAGCTTGTCTGTAAAGCGGGACCCTATTTTCTTT. Translated: CASSLSVKRDPIFF.